Listed below are T cell receptor beta chains from one sample, sequenced in a study of siplizumab effects on memory and regulatory T cells. Libraries were prepared by immunoSEQ multiplex PCR; TCRdb keeps only in-frame clonotypes and omits some of them. The table shows about 52,000 clones, with 95% to 98% occurring only once. Sequencing used naive CD4+ T cells sorted from blood. Receptor source: a human donor in good health. The CDR3 runs from the conserved cysteine through the conserved F or W. A D gene is named only where the DNA matches it firmly. The size entry is marked missing in some rows and otherwise reads once, few, many or a size class.

V	J	size	D	DNA	CDR3
TRBV5-6	TRBJ1-5	once	NA	TGTGCCAGCAGCTTGAGCAATCAGCCCCAGCATTTT	CASSLSNQPQHF
TRBV7-9	TRBJ1-3	NA	TRBD1	TGTGCCAGCAGCCGGGACAGGCACTCTGGAAACACCATATATTTT	CASSRDRHSGNTIYF
TRBV11-1	TRBJ2-6	NA	NA	TGTGCCAGCAGCCCCGGGACCCCTGGGGCCAACGTCCTGACTTTC	CASSPGTPGANVLTF
TRBV6-6	TRBJ2-5	once	TRBD1	TGTGCCAGCGGGGGGAGAAACAGGGGGCATTGGGAGACCCAGTACTTC	CASGGRNRGHWETQYF
TRBV20-1	TRBJ1-2	NA	NA	TGCAGTGCTAACCCCCCTGGCTACACCTTC	CSANPPGYTF
TRBV6-5	TRBJ2-5	NA	NA	TGTGCCAGCAGCCTGGACCGTGAGACCCAGTACTTC	CASSLDRETQYF
TRBV25-1	TRBJ2-1	NA	NA	TGTGCCAGCAGTAGGGGGACCGGGAGGACCTACAATGAGCAGTTCTTC	CASSRGTGRTYNEQFF
TRBV5-1	TRBJ2-7	NA	TRBD2	TGCGCCAGCAGCATTACTAGCGGGAGTTATTACGAGCAGTACTTC	CASSITSGSYYEQYF
TRBV7-9	TRBJ2-3	NA	NA	TGTGCCAGCAGCCGCACAGATACGCAGTATTTT	CASSRTDTQYF
TRBV6-1	TRBJ1-2	NA	TRBD1	TGTGCCAGCAGTGAAGGAAGGGGGCAGGACTATGGCTACACCTTC	CASSEGRGQDYGYTF
TRBV30	TRBJ1-5	NA	NA	TGTGCCTGGAGTCGGGGTTGGGGATCTGACAATCAGCCCCAGCATTTT	CAWSRGWGSDNQPQHF